This T cell receptor (beta chain) was recorded in a study of kidney transplant recipient with SARS-CoV-2 infection. This clonotype was recorded many times. CDR1 is LGHNA and CDR2 is YNFKEQ in the germline V gene. With 1 base removed from V and 7 bases from J, the gap between germline ends came to 29 bases. The CDR3 is made up of 20 amino acids. MiXCR, applied by TCRdb to the reads, yields one record per CDR3 protein. Of approximately 240,000 distinct CDR3 sequences in the sample, about 30% were seen once. The clonotype was recovered from a male patient in his thirties who had COVID-19 and was a kidney transplant recipient. Part of the T cells may come from the graft donor. The chain carries TRBV4-2 and TRBJ1-5; a weak D match, TRBD1 (6 bases). Sample: a blood sample, taken at baseline and on approximately day 120 from a kidney transplant recipient. The CDR3 nucleotides read TGTGCCAGCAGCCAAGGACAGGATGGGCAGTCCTATTTGTTCTGGCAGCCCCAGCATTTT. This sequence encodes CASSQGQDGQSYLFWQPQHF.